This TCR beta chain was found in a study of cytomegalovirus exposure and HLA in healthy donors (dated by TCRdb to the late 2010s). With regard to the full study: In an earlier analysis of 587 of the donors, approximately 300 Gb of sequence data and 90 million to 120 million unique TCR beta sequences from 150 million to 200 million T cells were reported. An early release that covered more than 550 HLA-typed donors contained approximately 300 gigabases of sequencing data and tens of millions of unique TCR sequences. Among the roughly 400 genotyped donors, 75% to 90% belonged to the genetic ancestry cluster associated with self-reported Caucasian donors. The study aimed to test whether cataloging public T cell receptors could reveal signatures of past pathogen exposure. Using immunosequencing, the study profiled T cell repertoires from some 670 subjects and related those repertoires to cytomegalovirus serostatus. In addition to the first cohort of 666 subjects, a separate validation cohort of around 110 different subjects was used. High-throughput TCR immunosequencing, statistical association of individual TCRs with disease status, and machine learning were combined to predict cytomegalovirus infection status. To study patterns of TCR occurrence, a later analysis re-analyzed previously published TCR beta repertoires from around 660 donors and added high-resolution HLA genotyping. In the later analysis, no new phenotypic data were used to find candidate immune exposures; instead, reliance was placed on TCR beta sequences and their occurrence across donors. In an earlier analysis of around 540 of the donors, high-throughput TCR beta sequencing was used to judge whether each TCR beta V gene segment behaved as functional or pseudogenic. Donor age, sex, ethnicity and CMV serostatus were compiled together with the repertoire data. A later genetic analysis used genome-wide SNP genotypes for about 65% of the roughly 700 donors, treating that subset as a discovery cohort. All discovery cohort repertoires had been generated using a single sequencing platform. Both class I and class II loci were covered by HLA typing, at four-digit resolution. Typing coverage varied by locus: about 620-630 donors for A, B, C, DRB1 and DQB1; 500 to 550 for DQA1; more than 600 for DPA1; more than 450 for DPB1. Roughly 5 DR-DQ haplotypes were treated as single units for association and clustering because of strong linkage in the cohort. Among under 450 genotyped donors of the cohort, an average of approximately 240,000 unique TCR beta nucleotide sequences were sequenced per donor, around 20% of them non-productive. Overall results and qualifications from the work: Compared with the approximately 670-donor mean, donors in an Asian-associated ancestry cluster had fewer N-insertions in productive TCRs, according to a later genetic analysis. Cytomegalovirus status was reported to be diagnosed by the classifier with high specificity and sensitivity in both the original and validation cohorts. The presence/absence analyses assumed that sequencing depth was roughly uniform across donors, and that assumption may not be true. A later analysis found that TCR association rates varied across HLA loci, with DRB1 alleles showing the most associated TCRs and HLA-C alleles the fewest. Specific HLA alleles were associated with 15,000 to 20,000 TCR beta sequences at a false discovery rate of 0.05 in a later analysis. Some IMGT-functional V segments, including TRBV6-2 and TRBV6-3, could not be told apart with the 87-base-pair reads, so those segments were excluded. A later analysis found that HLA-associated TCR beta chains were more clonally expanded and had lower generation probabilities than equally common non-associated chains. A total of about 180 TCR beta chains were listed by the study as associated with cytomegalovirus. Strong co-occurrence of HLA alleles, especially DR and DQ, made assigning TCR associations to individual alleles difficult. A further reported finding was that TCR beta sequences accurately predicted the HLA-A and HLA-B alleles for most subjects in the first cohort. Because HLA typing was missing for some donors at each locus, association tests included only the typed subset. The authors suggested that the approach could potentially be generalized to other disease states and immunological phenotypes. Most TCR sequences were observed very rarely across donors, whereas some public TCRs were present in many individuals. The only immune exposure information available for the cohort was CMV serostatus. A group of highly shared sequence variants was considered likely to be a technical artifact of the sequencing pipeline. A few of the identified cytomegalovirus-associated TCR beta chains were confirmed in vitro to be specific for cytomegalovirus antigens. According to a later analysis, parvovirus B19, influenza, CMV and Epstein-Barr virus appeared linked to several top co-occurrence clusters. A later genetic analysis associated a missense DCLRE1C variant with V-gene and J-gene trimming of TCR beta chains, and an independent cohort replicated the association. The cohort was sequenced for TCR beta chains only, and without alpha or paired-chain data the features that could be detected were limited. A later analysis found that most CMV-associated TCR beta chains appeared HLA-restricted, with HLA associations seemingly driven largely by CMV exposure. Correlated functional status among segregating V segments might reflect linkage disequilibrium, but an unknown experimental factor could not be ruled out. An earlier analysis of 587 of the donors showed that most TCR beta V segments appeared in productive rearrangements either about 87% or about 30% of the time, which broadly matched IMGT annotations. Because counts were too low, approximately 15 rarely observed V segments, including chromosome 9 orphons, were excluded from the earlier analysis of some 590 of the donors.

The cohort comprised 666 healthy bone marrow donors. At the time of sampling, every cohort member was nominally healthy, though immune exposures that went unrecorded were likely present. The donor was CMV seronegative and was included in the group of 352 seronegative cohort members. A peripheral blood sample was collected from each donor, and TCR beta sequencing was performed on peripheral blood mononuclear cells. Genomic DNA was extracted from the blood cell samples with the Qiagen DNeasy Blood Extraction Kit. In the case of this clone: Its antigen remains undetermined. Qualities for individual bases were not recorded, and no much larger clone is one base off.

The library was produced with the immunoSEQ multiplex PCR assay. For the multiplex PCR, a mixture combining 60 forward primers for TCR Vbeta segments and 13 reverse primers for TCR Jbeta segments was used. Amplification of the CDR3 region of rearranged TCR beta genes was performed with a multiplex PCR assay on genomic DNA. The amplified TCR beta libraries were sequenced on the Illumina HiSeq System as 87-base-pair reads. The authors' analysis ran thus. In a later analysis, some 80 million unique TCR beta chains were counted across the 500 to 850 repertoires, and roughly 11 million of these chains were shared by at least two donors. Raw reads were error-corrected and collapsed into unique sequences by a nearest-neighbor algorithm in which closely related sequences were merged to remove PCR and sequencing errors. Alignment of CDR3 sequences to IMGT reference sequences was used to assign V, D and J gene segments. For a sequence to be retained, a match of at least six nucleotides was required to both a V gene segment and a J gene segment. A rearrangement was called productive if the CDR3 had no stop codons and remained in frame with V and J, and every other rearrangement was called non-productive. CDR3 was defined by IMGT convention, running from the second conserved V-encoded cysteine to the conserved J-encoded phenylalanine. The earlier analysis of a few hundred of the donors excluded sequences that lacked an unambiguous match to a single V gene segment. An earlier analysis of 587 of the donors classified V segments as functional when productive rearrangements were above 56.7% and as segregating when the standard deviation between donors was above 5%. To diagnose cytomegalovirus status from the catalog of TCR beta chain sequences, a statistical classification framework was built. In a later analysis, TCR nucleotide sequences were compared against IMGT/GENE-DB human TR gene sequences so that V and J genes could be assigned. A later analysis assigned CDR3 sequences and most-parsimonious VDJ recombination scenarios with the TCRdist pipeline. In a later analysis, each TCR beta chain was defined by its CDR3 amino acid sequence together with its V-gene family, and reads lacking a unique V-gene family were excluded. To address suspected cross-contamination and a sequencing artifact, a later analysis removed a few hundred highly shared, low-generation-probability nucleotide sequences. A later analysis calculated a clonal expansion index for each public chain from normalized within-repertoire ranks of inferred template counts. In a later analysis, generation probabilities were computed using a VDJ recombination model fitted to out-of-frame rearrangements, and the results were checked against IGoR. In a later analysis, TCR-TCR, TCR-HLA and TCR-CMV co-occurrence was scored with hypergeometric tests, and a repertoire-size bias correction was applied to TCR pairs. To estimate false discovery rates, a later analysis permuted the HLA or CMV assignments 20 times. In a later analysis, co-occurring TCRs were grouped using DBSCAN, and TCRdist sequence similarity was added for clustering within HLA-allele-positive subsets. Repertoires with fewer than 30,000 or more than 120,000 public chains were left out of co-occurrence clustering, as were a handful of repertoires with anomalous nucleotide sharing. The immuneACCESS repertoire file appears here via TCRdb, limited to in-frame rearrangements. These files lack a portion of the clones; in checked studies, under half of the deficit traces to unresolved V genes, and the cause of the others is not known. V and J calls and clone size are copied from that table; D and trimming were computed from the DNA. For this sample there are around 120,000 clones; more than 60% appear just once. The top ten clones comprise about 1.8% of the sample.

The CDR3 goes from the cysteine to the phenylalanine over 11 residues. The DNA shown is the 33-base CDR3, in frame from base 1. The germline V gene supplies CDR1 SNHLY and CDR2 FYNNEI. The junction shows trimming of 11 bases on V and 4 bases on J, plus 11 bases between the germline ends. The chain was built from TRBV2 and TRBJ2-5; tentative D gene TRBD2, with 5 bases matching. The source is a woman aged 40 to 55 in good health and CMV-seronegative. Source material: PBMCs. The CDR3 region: CAAREGETQYF. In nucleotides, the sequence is TGTGCCGCACGCGAGGGAGAGACCCAGTACTTC.